This passage covers 20 T cell receptor beta chains from one sample sequenced in a study of cytomegalovirus exposure and HLA in healthy donors. The study ran its PCR with 60 Vbeta and 13 Jbeta primers. Libraries were prepared by immunoSEQ multiplex PCR; TCRdb keeps only in-frame clonotypes and omits some of them. The sample lists roughly 290,000 clones; 75% to 85% were seen once. The sequencing input was PBMCs. The receptor set was obtained from a girl aged 2-10 years in good health and CMV-seronegative.

This sequence joins TRBV25-1 and TRBJ2-3; 10 positions match TRBD2. The germline V gene has CDR1 MGHDK and CDR2 SYGVNS. Trimming cost V 7 bases and J 5 bases; bases outside gene matches: 6. This CDR3 contains 14 residues. The CDR3 here is CASTSGGAGDTQYF. The DNA of the CDR3 is TGTGCCAGCACAAGCGGGGGGGCCGGAGATACGCAGTATTTT.

The gene calls are TRBV7-2 and TRBJ2-7, with 8 bases lining up with TRBD2. V trimming: 2 bases; J trimming: 3 bases; junction bases outside the gene matches: 3. The CDR3 length is 14 residues. Per the germline V gene, CDR1 is SGHTA and CDR2 is FQGNSA. This CDR3 reads CASSLLSGVYEQYF. CDR3 in DNA: TGTGCCAGCAGCTTACTTAGCGGGGTCTACGAGCAGTACTTC.

The chain uses TRBV5-1 and TRBJ2-5, with 7 bases that match TRBD2. After removal of 2 bases from V and 3 bases from J, the junction contained 7 bases not matched to a gene. The germline CDR1 and CDR2 sequences are SGHRS and YFSETQ. This CDR3 region has 15 residues. DNA for the CDR3: TGCGCCAGCAGCTTCCAGGCGGGGGAGGAAGAGACCCAGTACTTC. As protein: CASSFQAGEEETQYF. The whole variable domain, filled in from reference TRBV5-1 and TRBJ2-5, reads KAGVTQTPRYLIKTRGQQVTLSCSPISGHRSVSWYQQTPGQGLQFLFEYFSETQRNKGNFPGRFSGRQFSNSRSEMNVSTLELGDSALYLCASSFQAGEEETQYFGPGTRLLVL.

The chain's CDR3 is CASSLNRGRTEAFF. The CDR3, as DNA: TGTGCCAGCAGCTTAAACCGGGGTAGGACTGAAGCTTTCTTT. The chain recombines TRBV7-2 with TRBJ1-1; D is unresolved. The V gene lost 2 bases and the J gene lost 5 bases, with 12 bases spanning the gap. This CDR3 contains 14 residues. The germline V gene encodes CDR1 SGHTA and CDR2 FQGNSA.

The gene calls are TRBV5-1 and TRBJ1-4, with a tentative D call TRBD1 (5 bases). V gave up 3 bases and J gave up 8 bases, with 20 bases separating them. Per germline, CDR1 SGHRS and CDR2 YFSETQ. This CDR3 is built from 16 residues. For the CDR3, the DNA is TGCGCCAGCAGCTCAGGTGTGGGGGGTACGCTAGAAAAACTGTTTTTT. Residues: CASSSGVGGTLEKLFF.

In this sample, this clone turned up once. The chain employs TRBV28 and TRBJ1-1, with D unresolved. Germline CDR1 reads MDHEN; CDR2 reads SYDVKM. Between the trimmed V and J ends, which lost 6 bases and 0 bases, there was a span of 17 bases. The CDR3 loop spans 16 amino acids. Here the CDR3 reads CASRPVRAGMNTEAFF. CDR3 nucleotides: TGTGCCAGCAGGCCCGTTCGGGCCGGGATGAACACTGAAGCTTTCTTT.

The chain recombines TRBV7-9 with TRBJ2-2; D remains unclear. CDR3 length: 15 residues. Looked up from germline, CDR1 is SEHNR and CDR2 is FQNEAQ (reference sequence). Between the trimmed V and J ends, which lost 3 bases and 0 bases, there was a span of 8 bases. Here the CDR3 reads CASSLGLTNTGELFF. CDR3 nucleotides: TGTGCCAGCAGCTTGGGCCTCACGAACACCGGGGAGCTGTTTTTT.

J is TRBJ1-3 and V is TRBV6-6, with a tentative D call TRBD1 (6 bases). CDR3 length: 16 amino acids. The V gene lost 5 bases and the J gene lost 0 bases, with 14 bases spanning the gap. Germline V lookup: CDR1 MNHNY, CDR2 SVGAGI (reference sequence). The chain's CDR3 is CASSGSQQGSGNTIYF. CDR3 bases: TGTGCCAGCAGTGGAAGTCAACAGGGCTCTGGAAACACCATATATTTT.

The chain combines TRBV4-1 with TRBJ2-7, with D possibly matching TRBD2 (5 bases). The germline V and J ends were trimmed by 0 bases and 6 bases, with 18 bases remaining between them. CDR3 length: 16 amino acids. Germline CDR1 reads MGHRA; CDR2 reads YSYEKL. The CDR3 bases are TGCGCCAGCAGCCAAGATCGTCGCCTAGCTTTAGGCGAGCAGTACTTC. It encodes CASSQDRRLALGEQYF.

The chain joins TRBV2 to TRBJ2-7; TRBD1 matches 9 bases. Germline-derived CDR1 and CDR2 are SNHLY and FYNNEI. The CDR3 runs to 14 residues. J lost 3 bases, V lost 7 bases, and 7 bases had no gene match. The CDR3 sequence is CASTNRDRVYEQYF. Here the CDR3 DNA reads TGTGCCAGCACCAACCGGGACAGGGTCTACGAGCAGTACTTC. The full variable domain, rest sourced from reference TRBV2 and TRBJ2-7, is EPEVTQTPSHQVTQMGQEVILRCVPISNHLYFYWYRQILGQKVEFLVSFYNNEISEKSEIFDDQFSVERPDGSNFTLKIRSTKLEDSAMYFCASTNRDRVYEQYFGPGTRLTVT.

This clone was detected only a few times. J is TRBJ2-1 and V is TRBV20-1, with D tentatively TRBD2 (5 bases). The germline V and J ends were trimmed by 8 bases and 3 bases, with 5 bases remaining between them. The CDR3 runs to 10 residues. Germline assignment: CDR1 DFQATT and CDR2 SNEGSKA (reference sequence). DNA of the CDR3: TGCAGTCGGGGCTACAATGAGCAGTTCTTC. This codes for CSRGYNEQFF.

This chain links TRBV9 with TRBJ1-4; 7 bases map to TRBD1. The length of the CDR3 is 15 residues. Per germline, CDR1 SGDLS and CDR2 YYNGEE. The V gene end was trimmed by 6 bases and the J gene end by 5 bases; junction bases not matched to a gene: 10. CDR3 sequence (DNA): TGTGCCAGCACCCTGGGGCCAGGGGGGAATGAAAAACTGTTTTTT. The encoded protein is CASTLGPGGNEKLFF.

The rearrangement joins TRBV15 to TRBJ2-5; D might be TRBD1 (6 bases). Germline CDR1 reads LNHNV; CDR2 reads YYDKDF (reference sequence). The CDR3 extends over 15 amino acids. The V and J ends lost 2 bases and 2 bases respectively, with 12 bases between them. The chain's CDR3 is CATSRSQGKQETQYF. In DNA, the CDR3 is TGTGCCACCAGCAGATCACAGGGAAAACAAGAGACCCAGTACTTC.

This clone was observed a few times. This rearrangement joins TRBV7-6 to TRBJ2-5; 11 nucleotides agree with TRBD2. The V segment lost 2 bases and the J segment 4 bases; nucleotides outside the gene matches: 15. Germline V gene data show CDR1 as SGHVS and CDR2 as FNYEAQ. CDR3 length: 19 amino acids. CDR3 loop: CASSLLDWVAGGPVETQYF. The CDR3, as DNA: TGTGCCAGCAGCTTATTGGACTGGGTAGCGGGGGGGCCGGTAGAGACCCAGTACTTC.

This rearrangement joins TRBV5-8 to TRBJ1-5; 7 bases are shared with TRBD1. Trimming took 4 bases from V and 6 from J; bases not matched to a gene: 7. Germline V gene sequence: CDR1 SGHTS, CDR2 YDEGEE. CDR3 length equals 14 residues. The CDR3 here is CASSQRGGIQPQHF. DNA of the CDR3: TGTGCCAGCAGCCAGAGAGGGGGCATTCAGCCCCAGCATTTT.

This clone has just a few counts. The sample holds other DNA sequences that translate to the same CDR3. The chain couples TRBV7-9 to TRBJ2-7; D is unclear. Germline assignment: CDR1 SEHNR and CDR2 FQNEAQ (reference sequence). V lost 1 base, J lost 2 bases, and 3 bases lay in between. The CDR3 sequence is 12 residues long. CDR3 protein: CASSLGAYEQYF. The CDR3 nucleotides are TGTGCCAGCAGCTTAGGCGCCTACGAGCAGTACTTC.

The rearrangement joins TRBV18 to TRBJ2-7; 9 bases fit TRBD2. The V segment lost 0 bases and the J segment 0 bases; nucleotides outside the gene matches: 6. The CDR3 loop spans 17 amino acids. Germline V gene lookup returns CDR1 KGHSH and CDR2 LQKENI. In DNA, the CDR3 is TGTGCCAGCTCACCACCGAAAGGCGGGGGGGACTCCTACGAGCAGTACTTC. Encoded protein: CASSPPKGGGDSYEQYF.

In its sample, this clone was seen a few times. The chain combines TRBV7-2 with TRBJ1-1; D call uncertain. Trimming shortened V by 3 bases and J by 10 bases, and 18 bases separated the two germline ends. The CDR3 extends over 14 amino acids. Germline CDR1 is SGHTA and CDR2 is FQGNSA. This CDR3 reads CASSFPWGGPRAFF. The CDR3 DNA sequence: TGTGCCAGCAGCTTTCCCTGGGGAGGACCTAGAGCTTTCTTT.

The rearrangement uses TRBV4-1 and TRBJ2-3, with 7 nucleotides matching TRBD2. This CDR3 comprises 15 residues. Germline V lookup: CDR1 MGHRA, CDR2 YSYEKL. The junction had 6 bases not matched to a gene; V was cut back by 4 bases and J by 2 bases. CDR3 in DNA: TGCGCCAGCAGCCCCGGACTAGACTTCACAGATACGCAGTATTTT. It encodes CASSPGLDFTDTQYF.

The chain is built from TRBV7-9 and TRBJ2-7; no clear D gene. V dropped 7 bases and J dropped 3 bases, with 13 bases sitting between them. The CDR3 totals 13 residues. The germline gives CDR1 SEHNR, CDR2 FQNEAQ (reference sequence). The chain's CDR3 is CASTSTYDYEQYF. Here the CDR3 DNA reads TGTGCCAGCACCTCTACCTACGACTACGAGCAGTACTTC.